The 20 T cell receptor beta chains in this list originate from one sample, sequenced in a study of B cell selection in AIRE deficiency (dated by TCRdb to the late 2010s). Receptors were amplified or captured by the immunoSEQ multiplex PCR assay. Sourced from immuneACCESS, this table was stored by TCRdb with only in-frame sequences that have V and J called. A share of the clones is absent; for the studies checked, an unresolved V gene accounts for under half, and the remainder has no known explanation. For this sample the table gives 20,000 to 25,000 clones, of which about 96% were detected only once. The ten largest clones capture around 0.22% of the sample. For sorting, conventional CD4 T cells were defined as CD4+CD127+ cells. Sequences were obtained from CD4+CD127+ conventional T cells sorted from PBMCs. The receptor set was obtained from a human donor in good health.

V is TRBV7-8 and J is TRBJ1-1, with 8 bases that match TRBD1. This CDR3 contains 16 residues. Per germline, CDR1 SGHVS and CDR2 FQNEAQ. V lost 5 bases and J lost 4; bases outside the gene matches: 12. This chain's CDR3 is CASSHKQGGVFTEAFF. The DNA for the CDR3 is TGTGCCAGCAGCCACAAACAGGGGGGGGTATTCACTGAAGCTTTCTTT.

The genes are TRBV6-1 and TRBJ1-5; maybe TRBD1 (5 bases). V lost 2 bases and J 6 bases, leaving 14 bases between the germline ends. This CDR3 is built from 15 residues. The germline gives CDR1 MNHNS, CDR2 SASEGT. As DNA, the CDR3 is TGTGCCAGCAGTGAACAACCGGGCGGGGGTCAGCCCCAGCATTTT. It yields the protein CASSEQPGGGQPQHF.

CDR3 nucleotide sequence: TGCAGCGTTGAAGGGTGGGTACGGACTGAAGCTTTCTTT. Translating gives CSVEGWVRTEAFF. The chain carries TRBV29-1 and TRBJ1-1; no reliable D call. The germline CDR1 and CDR2 sequences are SQVTM and ANQGSEA. V was shortened by 1 base and J by 5 bases, with 11 bases between the two germline ends. CDR3 size: 13 residues. Combining the CDR3 with reference TRBV29-1 and TRBJ1-1 gives the whole variable domain SAVISQKPSRDICQRGTSLTIQCQVDSQVTMMFWYRQQPGQSLTLIATANQGSEATYESGFVIDKFPISRPNLTFSTLTVSNMSPEDSSIYLCSVEGWVRTEAFFGQGTRLTVV.

This chain uses TRBV2 with TRBJ2-7; TRBD2 agrees at 11 bases. The CDR3 loop spans 15 amino acids. Germline CDR1 and CDR2: SNHLY and FYNNEI. V gave up 6 bases and J gave up 0 bases; unmatched junction bases: 4. The CDR3 loop reads CASRLSGRASYEQYF. In DNA form, the CDR3 reads TGTGCCAGCAGACTTAGCGGGAGGGCCTCCTACGAGCAGTACTTC.

The chain combines TRBV4-3 with TRBJ1-1; maybe TRBD1 (5 bases). V was shortened by 0 bases and J by 6 bases, with 23 bases between the two germline ends. The CDR3 contains 18 residues. Looked up from germline, CDR1 is LGHNA and CDR2 is YSLEER. The CDR3 bases are TGCGCCAGCAGCCAAGACCTGCGGAGGGGAGACCTATGGGCTGAAGCTTTCTTT. Amino acids: CASSQDLRRGDLWAEAFF.

The chain links TRBV18 to TRBJ2-1; 9 bases agree with TRBD2. The CDR3 loop spans 14 amino acids. V was pared by 3 bases and J by 8 bases, with 5 bases of the junction left unmatched. From germline, CDR1 is KGHSH and CDR2 LQKENI. CDR3 nucleotides: TGTGCCAGCTCACCGCCGGGACTAGCTTATGAGCAGTTCTTC. Protein product: CASSPPGLAYEQFF.

This clone was counted a few times. This rearrangement joins TRBV5-4 to TRBJ1-3; 10 nucleotides line up with TRBD1. Trimming at V came to 4 bases and at J to 0 bases, leaving 7 bases not matched to a gene. Germline V CDR1 and CDR2: SGHNT, YYREEE (reference sequence). This CDR3 has 17 residues. The CDR3 loop is CASSQGQGITSGNTIYF. The CDR3 DNA sequence: TGTGCCAGCAGCCAGGGACAGGGGATTACCTCTGGAAACACCATATATTTT.

The chain carries TRBV30 and TRBJ2-1, with a weak D call TRBD1 (6 bases). V dropped 0 bases and J dropped 6 bases, with 6 bases sitting between them. This CDR3 region has 12 residues. Germline CDR1 GTSNPN, CDR2 SVGIG (reference sequence). This CDR3 is CAWSVQGNEQFF. The CDR3 DNA reads TGTGCCTGGAGTGTACAGGGCAATGAGCAGTTCTTC.

V and J are TRBV7-3 and TRBJ1-5; tentative D call: TRBD1 (5 bases). The CDR3 totals 15 residues. CDR1 SGHTA and CDR2 FQGTGA come from the germline V gene. V was trimmed by 5 bases and J by 1 base, leaving 12 bases between them. CDR3 region: CASSERGVSNQPQHF. Written as DNA, the CDR3 is TGTGCCAGCAGCGAGAGAGGGGTGAGCAATCAGCCCCAGCATTTT.

This chain links TRBV9 with TRBJ2-3; D is possibly TRBD1 (5 bases). Between the trimmed V and J ends, which lost 0 bases and 5 bases, there was a span of 19 bases. The CDR3 contains 17 residues. Germline assignment: CDR1 SGDLS and CDR2 YYNGEE. CDR3 bases: TGTGCCAGCAGCGTAGCCCCTCAAAGGGGCAAGGGAGATACGCAGTATTTT. Protein sequence: CASSVAPQRGKGDTQYF.

In DNA form, the CDR3 reads TGTGCCAGTAGTATGGACCGGGGAAACACCATATATTTT. Translating gives CASSMDRGNTIYF. The chain links TRBV19 to TRBJ1-3; D is ambiguous. V was shortened by 3 bases and J by 4 bases, with 7 bases between the two germline ends. The CDR3 is 13 residues long. Per germline, CDR1 LNHDA and CDR2 SQIVND (reference sequence).

The chain is built from TRBV2 and TRBJ2-3; weak D call: TRBD2 (6 bases). V was trimmed by 6 bases and J by 2 bases, leaving 15 bases between them. Looked up from germline, CDR1 is SNHLY and CDR2 is FYNNEI. The CDR3 spans 15 residues. The CDR3 nucleotides are TGTGCCAGCAGGGACATAGCGGAGTACACAGATACGCAGTATTTT. Its protein is CASRDIAEYTDTQYF.

The chain has TRBV4-3 and TRBJ2-1; 10 nucleotides match TRBD2. Germline lookup yields CDR1 LGHNA and CDR2 YSLEER. The CDR3 contains 16 residues. The junction had 6 bases not matched to a gene; V was cut back by 2 bases and J by 5 bases. DNA of the CDR3: TGCGCCAGCAGCCAATCCCTAGCGGGAGTAAACAATGAGCAGTTCTTC. As protein: CASSQSLAGVNNEQFF.

V and J are TRBV2 and TRBJ1-1, with a weak D call TRBD1 (5 bases). Germline V gene sequence: CDR1 SNHLY, CDR2 FYNNEI. CDR3 length: 15 amino acids. V lost 4 bases and J lost 4, with 16 bases in between. The CDR3 coding sequence is TGTGCCAGCAGTGCGGGGGGGACCCAGGGCACTGAAGCTTTCTTT. This translates into CASSAGGTQGTEAFF.

The chain links TRBV28 to TRBJ2-6; the D is unclear. The CDR3 sequence is 14 residues long. Trimming removed 2 bases from V and 1 base from J, with 3 bases in between. Germline V gene lookup returns CDR1 MDHEN and CDR2 SYDVKM. CDR3 protein: CASSLHSGANVLTF. CDR3 DNA sequence: TGTGCCAGCAGTTTACATTCTGGGGCCAACGTCCTGACTTTC.

The rearrangement links TRBV21-1 to TRBJ2-2; the table's TRBD2 call for D was not verified on the DNA. TRBV21-1 is designated a pseudogene. This CDR3 contains 15 residues. The chain's CDR3 is CASSKGRGGAGELFF. CDR3 sequence (DNA): TGTGCCAGCAGCAAAGGCAGGGGAGGGGCCGGGGAGCTGTTTTTT.

This clone was recorded once. The chain is built from TRBV4-2 and TRBJ2-7, with TRBD2 matching 11 bases. CDR3 size: 15 residues. Germline values: CDR1 LGHNA, CDR2 YNFKEQ. The trim removed 1 base at V and 3 bases at J, leaving 2 bases unmatched. The CDR3 here is CASSQVGLADYEQYF. CDR3 nucleotide sequence: TGTGCCAGCAGCCAAGTGGGACTAGCGGACTACGAGCAGTACTTC.

The chain recombines TRBV27 with TRBJ1-1; 8 positions match TRBD1. Germline CDR1 MNHEY, CDR2 SMNVEV (reference sequence). This CDR3 comprises 14 residues. Trimming removed 5 bases from V and 3 bases from J; junction bases left unmatched: 5. This chain's CDR3 is CASSKDRVDTEAFF. The DNA for the CDR3 is TGTGCCAGCAGTAAGGACAGGGTTGACACTGAAGCTTTCTTT.

The rearrangement uses TRBV27 and TRBJ2-7; 7 bases align to TRBD1. Germline trimming cut 4 bases from V and 0 bases from J; bases unmatched to any gene: 9. CDR3 length: 16 residues. The germline CDR1 and CDR2 sequences are MNHEY and SMNVEV (reference sequence). This CDR3 reads CASSSKDRTLSYEQYF. The CDR3 nucleotides read TGTGCCAGCAGTTCAAAGGACAGGACCCTCTCCTACGAGCAGTACTTC.

V is TRBV19 and J is TRBJ2-1, with D perhaps matching TRBD1 or TRBD2 (6 bases each). This CDR3 is built from 16 residues. Per germline, CDR1 LNHDA and CDR2 SQIVND (reference sequence). Trimming shortened V by 4 bases and J by 6 bases, and 19 bases separated the two germline ends. CDR3 region: CASSSIGGGGGNEQFF. The CDR3 bases are TGTGCCAGTAGTAGTATCGGGGGCGGCGGCGGCAATGAGCAGTTCTTC.